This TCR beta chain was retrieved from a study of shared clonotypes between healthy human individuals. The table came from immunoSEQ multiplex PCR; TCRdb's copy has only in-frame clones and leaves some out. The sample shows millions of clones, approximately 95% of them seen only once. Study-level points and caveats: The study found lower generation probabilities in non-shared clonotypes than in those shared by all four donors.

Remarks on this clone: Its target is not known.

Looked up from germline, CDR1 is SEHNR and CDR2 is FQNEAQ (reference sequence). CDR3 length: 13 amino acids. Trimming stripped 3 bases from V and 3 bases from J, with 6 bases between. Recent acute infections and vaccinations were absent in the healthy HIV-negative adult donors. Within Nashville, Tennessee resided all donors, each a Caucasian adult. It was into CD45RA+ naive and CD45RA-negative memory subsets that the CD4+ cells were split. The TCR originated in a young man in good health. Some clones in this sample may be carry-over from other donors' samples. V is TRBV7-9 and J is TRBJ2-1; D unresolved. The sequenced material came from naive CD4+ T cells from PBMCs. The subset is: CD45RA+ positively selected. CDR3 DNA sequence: TGTGCCAGCAGCTTGAACGGCTACAATGAGCAGTTCTTC. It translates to CASSLNGYNEQFF.